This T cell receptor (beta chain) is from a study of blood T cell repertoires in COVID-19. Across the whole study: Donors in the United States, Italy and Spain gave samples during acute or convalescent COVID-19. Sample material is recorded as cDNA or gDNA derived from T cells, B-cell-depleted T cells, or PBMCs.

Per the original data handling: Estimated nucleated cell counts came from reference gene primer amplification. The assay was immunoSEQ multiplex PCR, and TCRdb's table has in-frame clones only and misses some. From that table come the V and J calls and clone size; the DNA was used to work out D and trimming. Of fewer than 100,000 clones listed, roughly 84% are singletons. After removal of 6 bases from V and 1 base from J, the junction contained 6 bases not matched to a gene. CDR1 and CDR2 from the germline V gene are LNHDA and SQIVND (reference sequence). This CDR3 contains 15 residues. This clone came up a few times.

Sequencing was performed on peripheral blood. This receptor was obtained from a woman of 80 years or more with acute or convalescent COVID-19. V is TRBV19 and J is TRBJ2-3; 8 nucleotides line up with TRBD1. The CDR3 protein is CASSTNRGGTDTQYF. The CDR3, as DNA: TGTGCCAGTAGCACTAACAGGGGGGGCACAGATACGCAGTATTTT.